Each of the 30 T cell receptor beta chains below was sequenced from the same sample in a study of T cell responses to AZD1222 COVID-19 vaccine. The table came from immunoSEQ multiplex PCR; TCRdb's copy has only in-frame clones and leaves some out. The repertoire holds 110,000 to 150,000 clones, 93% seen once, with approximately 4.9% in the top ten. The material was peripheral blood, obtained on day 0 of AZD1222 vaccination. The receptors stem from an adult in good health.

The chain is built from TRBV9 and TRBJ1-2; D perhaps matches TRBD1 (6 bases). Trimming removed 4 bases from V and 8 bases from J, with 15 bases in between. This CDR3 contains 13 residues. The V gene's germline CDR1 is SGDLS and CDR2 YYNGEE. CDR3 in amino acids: CASSLNRAEGYTF. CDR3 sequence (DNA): TGTGCCAGCAGCCTGAACAGGGCAGAGGGCTACACCTTC. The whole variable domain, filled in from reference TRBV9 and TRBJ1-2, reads DSGVTQTPKHLITATGQRVTLRCSPRSGDLSVYWYQQSLDQGLQFLIQYYNGEERAKGNILERFSAQQFPDLHSELNLSSLELGDSALYFCASSLNRAEGYTFGSGTRLTVV.

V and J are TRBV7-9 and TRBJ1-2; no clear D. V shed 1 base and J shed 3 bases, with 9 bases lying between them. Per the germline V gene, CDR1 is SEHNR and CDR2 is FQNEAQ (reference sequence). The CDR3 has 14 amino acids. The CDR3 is CASSLVRVHYGYTF. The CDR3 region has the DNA TGTGCCAGCAGCTTAGTGAGGGTCCACTATGGCTACACCTTC.

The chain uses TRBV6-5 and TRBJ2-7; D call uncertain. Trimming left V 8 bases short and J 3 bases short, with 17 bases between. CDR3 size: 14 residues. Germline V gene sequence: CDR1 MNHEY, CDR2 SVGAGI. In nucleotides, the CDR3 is TGTGCCAGCGGATATAAACCAGAGGTCTACGAGCAGTACTTC. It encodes CASGYKPEVYEQYF.

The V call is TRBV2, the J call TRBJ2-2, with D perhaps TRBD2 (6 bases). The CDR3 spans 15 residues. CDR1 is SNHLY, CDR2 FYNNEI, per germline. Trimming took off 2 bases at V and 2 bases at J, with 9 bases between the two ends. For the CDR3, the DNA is TGTGCCAGCAGTGAACGCGGGGTCAACACCGGGGAGCTGTTTTTT. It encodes CASSERGVNTGELFF.

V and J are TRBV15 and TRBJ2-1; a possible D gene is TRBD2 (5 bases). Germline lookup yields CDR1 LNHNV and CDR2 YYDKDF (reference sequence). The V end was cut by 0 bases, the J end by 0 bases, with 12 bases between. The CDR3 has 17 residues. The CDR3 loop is CATSREGAANSYNEQFF. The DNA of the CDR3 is TGTGCCACCAGCAGAGAAGGAGCGGCCAACTCCTACAATGAGCAGTTCTTC.

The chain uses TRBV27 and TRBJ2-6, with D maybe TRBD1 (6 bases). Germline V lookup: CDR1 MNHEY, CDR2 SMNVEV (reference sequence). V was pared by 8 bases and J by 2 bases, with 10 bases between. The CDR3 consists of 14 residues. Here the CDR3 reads CASGNRAGANVLTF. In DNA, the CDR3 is TGTGCCAGCGGTAACAGGGCTGGGGCCAACGTCCTGACTTTC. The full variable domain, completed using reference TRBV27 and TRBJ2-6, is EAQVTQNPRYLITVTGKKLTVTCSQNMNHEYMSWYRQDPGLGLRQIYYSMNVEVTDKGDVPEGYKVSRKEKRNFPLILESPSPNQTSLYFCASGNRAGANVLTFGAGSRLTVL.

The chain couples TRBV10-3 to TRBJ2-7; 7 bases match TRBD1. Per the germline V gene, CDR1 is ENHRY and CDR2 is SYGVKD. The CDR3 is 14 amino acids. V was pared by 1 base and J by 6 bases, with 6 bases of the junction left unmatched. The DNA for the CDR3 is TGTGCCATCAGTGAGTTGGACCAGGGGGTCGAGCAGTACTTC. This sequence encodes CAISELDQGVEQYF.

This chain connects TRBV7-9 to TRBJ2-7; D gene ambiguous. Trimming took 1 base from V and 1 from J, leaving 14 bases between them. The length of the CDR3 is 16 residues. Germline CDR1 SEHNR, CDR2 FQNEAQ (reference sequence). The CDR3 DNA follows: TGTGCCAGCAGCTTAGACTCCCTGGTTGGGTCCTACGAGCAGTACTTC. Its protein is CASSLDSLVGSYEQYF.

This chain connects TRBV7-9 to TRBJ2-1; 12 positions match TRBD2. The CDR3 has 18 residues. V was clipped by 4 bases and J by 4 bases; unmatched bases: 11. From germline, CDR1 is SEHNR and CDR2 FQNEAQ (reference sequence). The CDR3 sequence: CASSSLIVTSGSYNEQFF. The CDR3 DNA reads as TGTGCCAGCAGCTCTTTGATCGTGACTAGCGGGAGTTACAATGAGCAGTTCTTC.

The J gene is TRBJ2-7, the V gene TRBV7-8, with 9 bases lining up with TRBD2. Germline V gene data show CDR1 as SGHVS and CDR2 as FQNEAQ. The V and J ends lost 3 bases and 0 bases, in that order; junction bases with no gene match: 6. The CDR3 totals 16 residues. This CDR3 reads CASSLGLAGRSYEQYF. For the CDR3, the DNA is TGTGCCAGCAGCTTGGGCCTAGCGGGACGCTCCTACGAGCAGTACTTC. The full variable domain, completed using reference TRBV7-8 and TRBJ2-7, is GAGVSQSPRYKVAKRGQDVALRCDPISGHVSLFWYQQALGQGPEFLTYFQNEAQLDKSGLPSDRFFAERPEGSVSTLKIQRTQQEDSAVYLCASSLGLAGRSYEQYFGPGTRLTVT.

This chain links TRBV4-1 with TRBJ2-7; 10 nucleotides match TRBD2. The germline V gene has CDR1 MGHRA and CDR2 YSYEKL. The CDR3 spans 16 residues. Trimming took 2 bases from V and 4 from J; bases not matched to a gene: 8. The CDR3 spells CASSQTRTSGLYEQYF. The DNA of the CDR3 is TGCGCCAGCAGCCAAACCCGGACTAGCGGTTTATACGAGCAGTACTTC.

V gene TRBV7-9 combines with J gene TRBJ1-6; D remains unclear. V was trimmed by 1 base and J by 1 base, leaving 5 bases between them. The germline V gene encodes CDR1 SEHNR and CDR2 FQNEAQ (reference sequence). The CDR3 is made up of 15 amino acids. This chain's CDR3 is CASSLVGSYNSPLHF. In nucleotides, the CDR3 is TGTGCCAGCAGCTTAGTGGGGTCCTATAATTCACCCCTCCACTTT.

For the CDR3, the DNA is TGTGCCAGCAGCGTAGGCGGGAGAGAGACCCAGTACTTC. It specifies CASSVGGRETQYF. The chain has TRBV9 and TRBJ2-5; 7 nucleotides agree with TRBD2. Per germline, CDR1 SGDLS and CDR2 YYNGEE. The CDR3 length is 13 residues. V shed 0 bases and J 4 bases; nucleotides not matched to a gene: 0.

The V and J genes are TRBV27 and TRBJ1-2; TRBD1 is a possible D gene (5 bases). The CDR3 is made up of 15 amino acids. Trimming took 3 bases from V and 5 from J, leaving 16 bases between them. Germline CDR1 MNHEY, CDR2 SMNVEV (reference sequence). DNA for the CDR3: TGTGCCAGCAGTTTCCTCGGGACGGCCGCTTATGGCTACACCTTC. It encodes CASSFLGTAAYGYTF.

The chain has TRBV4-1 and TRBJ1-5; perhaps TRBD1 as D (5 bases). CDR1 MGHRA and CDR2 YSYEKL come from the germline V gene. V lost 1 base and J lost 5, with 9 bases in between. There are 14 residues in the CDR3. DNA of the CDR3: TGCGCCAGCAGCCAAGTTGTCAGGGATCAGCCCCAGCATTTT. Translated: CASSQVVRDQPQHF.

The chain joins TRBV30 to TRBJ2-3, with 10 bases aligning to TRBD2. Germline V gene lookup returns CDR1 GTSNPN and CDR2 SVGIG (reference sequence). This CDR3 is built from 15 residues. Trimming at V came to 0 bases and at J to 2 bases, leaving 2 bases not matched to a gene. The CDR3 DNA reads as TGTGCCTGGAGTGTACTAGCGGGGTCCACAGATACGCAGTATTTT. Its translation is CAWSVLAGSTDTQYF. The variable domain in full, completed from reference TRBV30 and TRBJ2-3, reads SQTIHQWPATLVQPVGSPLSLECTVEGTSNPNLYWYRQAAGRGLQLLFYSVGIGQISSEVPQNLSASRPQDRQFILSSKKLLLSDSGFYLCAWSVLAGSTDTQYFGPGTRLTVL.

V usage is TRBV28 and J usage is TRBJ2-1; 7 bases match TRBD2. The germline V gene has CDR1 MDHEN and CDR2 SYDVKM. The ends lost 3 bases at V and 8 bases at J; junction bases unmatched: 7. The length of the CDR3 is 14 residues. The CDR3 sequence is CASSFPGGGDEQFF. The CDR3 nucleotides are TGTGCCAGCAGTTTTCCGGGAGGAGGGGATGAGCAGTTCTTC.

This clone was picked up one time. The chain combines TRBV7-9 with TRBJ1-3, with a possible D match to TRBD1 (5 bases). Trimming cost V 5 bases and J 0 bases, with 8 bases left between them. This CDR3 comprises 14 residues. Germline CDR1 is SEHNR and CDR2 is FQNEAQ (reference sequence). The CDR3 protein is CASSDDSSGNTIYF. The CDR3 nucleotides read TGTGCCAGCAGCGACGACAGCTCTGGAAACACCATATATTTT.

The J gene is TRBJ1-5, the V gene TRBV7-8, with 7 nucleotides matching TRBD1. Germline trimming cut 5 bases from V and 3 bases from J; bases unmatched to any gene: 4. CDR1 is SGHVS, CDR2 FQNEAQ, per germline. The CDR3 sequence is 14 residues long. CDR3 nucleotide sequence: TGTGCCAGCAGCCCAGACAGGGACAATCAGCCCCAGCATTTT. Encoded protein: CASSPDRDNQPQHF.

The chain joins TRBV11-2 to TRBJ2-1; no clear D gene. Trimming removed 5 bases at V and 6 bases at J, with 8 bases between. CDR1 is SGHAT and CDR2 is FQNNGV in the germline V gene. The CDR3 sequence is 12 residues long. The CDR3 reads CASSEHGNEQFF. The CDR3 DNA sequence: TGTGCCAGCAGCGAACACGGCAATGAGCAGTTCTTC.

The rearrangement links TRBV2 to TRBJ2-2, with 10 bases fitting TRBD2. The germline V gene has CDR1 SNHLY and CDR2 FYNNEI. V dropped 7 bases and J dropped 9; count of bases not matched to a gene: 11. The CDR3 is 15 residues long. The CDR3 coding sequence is TGTGCCAGCACCCCCCTAGCGGGAGTTTTCCGGGAGCTGTTTTTT. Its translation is CASTPLAGVFRELFF.

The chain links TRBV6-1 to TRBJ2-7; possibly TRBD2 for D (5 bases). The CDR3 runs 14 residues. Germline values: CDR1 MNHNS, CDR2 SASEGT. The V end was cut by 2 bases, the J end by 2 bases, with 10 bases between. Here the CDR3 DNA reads TGTGCCAGCAGTGAAATGGGGAGCCCCTACGAGCAGTACTTC. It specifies CASSEMGSPYEQYF.

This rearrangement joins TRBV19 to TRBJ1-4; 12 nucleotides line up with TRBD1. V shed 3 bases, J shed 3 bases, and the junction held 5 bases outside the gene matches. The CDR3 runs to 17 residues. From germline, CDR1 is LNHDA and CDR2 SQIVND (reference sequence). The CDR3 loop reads CASSMGTGGLANEKLFF. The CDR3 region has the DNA TGTGCCAGTAGTATGGGGACAGGGGGCTTGGCTAATGAAAAACTGTTTTTT.

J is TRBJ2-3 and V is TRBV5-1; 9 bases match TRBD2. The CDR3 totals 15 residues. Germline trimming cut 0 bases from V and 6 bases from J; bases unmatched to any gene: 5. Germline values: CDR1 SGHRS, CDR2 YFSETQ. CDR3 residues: CASSLGTSVSDTQYF. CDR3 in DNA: TGCGCCAGCAGCTTGGGGACTAGCGTTTCGGATACGCAGTATTTT.

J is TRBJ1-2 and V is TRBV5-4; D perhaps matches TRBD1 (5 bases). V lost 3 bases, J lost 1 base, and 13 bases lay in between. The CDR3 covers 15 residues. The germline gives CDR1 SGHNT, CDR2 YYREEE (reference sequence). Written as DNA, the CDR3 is TGTGCCAGCAGCTCCGGGACGGAACATAACTATGGCTACACCTTC. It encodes CASSSGTEHNYGYTF.

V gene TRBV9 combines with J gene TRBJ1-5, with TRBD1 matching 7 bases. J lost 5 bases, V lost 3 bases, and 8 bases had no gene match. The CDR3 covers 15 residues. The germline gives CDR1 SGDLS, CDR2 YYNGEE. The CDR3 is CASSGTGVPHQPQHF. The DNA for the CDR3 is TGTGCCAGCAGCGGAACAGGGGTCCCCCATCAGCCCCAGCATTTT.

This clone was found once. The CDR3 region is CASSIRTGEFYGYTF. CDR3 in DNA: TGTGCCAGCAGCATACGGACAGGGGAATTCTATGGCTACACCTTC. The chain carries TRBV6-5 and TRBJ1-2; 9 bases line up with TRBD1. Germline CDR1 reads MNHEY; CDR2 reads SVGAGI. With V trimmed by 6 bases and J by 4 bases, 9 bases remained unmatched. CDR3 length equals 15 residues.

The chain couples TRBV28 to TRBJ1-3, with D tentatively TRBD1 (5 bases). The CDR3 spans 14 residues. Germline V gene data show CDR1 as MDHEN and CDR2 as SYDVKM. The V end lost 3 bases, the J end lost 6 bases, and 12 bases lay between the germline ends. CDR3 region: CASSFRSGTNTIYF. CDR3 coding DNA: TGTGCCAGCAGTTTTCGCTCCGGGACAAACACCATATATTTT.

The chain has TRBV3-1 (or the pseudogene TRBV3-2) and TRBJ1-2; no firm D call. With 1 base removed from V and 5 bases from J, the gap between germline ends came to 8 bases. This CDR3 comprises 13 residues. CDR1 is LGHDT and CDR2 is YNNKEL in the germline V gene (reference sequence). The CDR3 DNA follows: TGTGCCAGCAGCCAAGCCGCCTCTTATGGCTACACCTTC. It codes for CASSQAASYGYTF.

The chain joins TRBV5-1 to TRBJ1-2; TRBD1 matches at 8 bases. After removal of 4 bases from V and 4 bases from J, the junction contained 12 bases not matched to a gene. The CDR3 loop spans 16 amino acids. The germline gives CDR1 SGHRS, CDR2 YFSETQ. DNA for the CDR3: TGCGCCAGCAGCCAGGGACAGGCCTCGTCACGCTATGGCTACACCTTC. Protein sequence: CASSQGQASSRYGYTF.